The 13 T cell receptor beta chains below come from one sample, sequenced in a study of blood T cell repertoires in COVID-19. Using immunoSEQ multiplex PCR, the repertoire was profiled, and TCRdb retains in-frame clones only, with some absent. Here the sample spans roughly 270,000 clones, around 90% being singletons. Sequencing input: peripheral blood. Receptors were obtained from a man aged 18 to 35 with active or convalescent COVID-19.

This sequence joins TRBV18 and TRBJ1-4, with 7 nucleotides matching TRBD1. CDR1 KGHSH and CDR2 LQKENI come from the germline V gene. J gave up 6 bases and V 3 bases, and 4 bases lay outside the gene matches. The CDR3 loop spans 14 amino acids. In DNA, the CDR3 is TGTGCCAGCTCACCTACCGGGACAGATGAAAAACTGTTTTTT. Amino acids: CASSPTGTDEKLFF.

The chain links TRBV4-3 to TRBJ2-7, with D unresolved. This CDR3 is 12 amino acids long. Trimming left V 0 bases short and J 7 bases short, with 7 bases between. The germline V gene encodes CDR1 LGHNA and CDR2 YSLEER. The CDR3 region has the DNA TGCGCCAGCAGCCAAGATTACCGGGAGCAGTACTTC. This codes for CASSQDYREQYF.

The sample holds one count of this clone. The chain uses TRBV7-2 and TRBJ1-1, with D possibly being TRBD1 (6 bases). CDR3 length equals 14 residues. Germline V gene sequence: CDR1 SGHTA, CDR2 FQGNSA. The ends were cut back, 5 bases at V and 4 bases at J, with 14 bases in the middle. The CDR3 bases are TGTGCCAGCAGCCAAATTACAGGGAGCACTGAAGCTTTCTTT. This sequence encodes CASSQITGSTEAFF. Filled out from reference TRBV7-2 and TRBJ1-1, the complete variable domain reads GAGVSQSPSNKVTEKGKDVELRCDPISGHTALYWYRQSLGQGLEFLIYFQGNSAPDKSGLPSDRFSAERTGGSVSTLTIQRTQQEDSAVYLCASSQITGSTEAFFGQGTRLTVV.

This clone was recorded only once. The chain combines TRBV18 with TRBJ2-1, with D unclear. The CDR3 totals 13 residues. V lost 0 bases to trimming and J lost 6 bases, with 6 bases between them. CDR1 KGHSH and CDR2 LQKENI come from the germline V gene. CDR3 nucleotide sequence: TGTGCCAGCTCACCACCTCTCAGCAATGAGCAGTTCTTC. Protein product: CASSPPLSNEQFF.

The V call is TRBV9, the J call TRBJ2-7; 7 positions match TRBD1. Trimming at V came to 4 bases and at J to 2 bases, leaving 9 bases not matched to a gene. The CDR3 consists of 15 residues. Germline assignment: CDR1 SGDLS and CDR2 YYNGEE. The CDR3 DNA sequence: TGTGCCAGCAGCCCCTCGACAGGGCCCACCTACGAGCAGTACTTC. As protein: CASSPSTGPTYEQYF.

V gene TRBV25-1 combines with J gene TRBJ2-7, with D uncertain. CDR3 length equals 13 residues. Germline V gene lookup returns CDR1 MGHDK and CDR2 SYGVNS. V was trimmed by 5 bases and J by 3 bases, leaving 11 bases between them. DNA for the CDR3: TGTGCCAGCAGTCTTGCAGGATACTACGAGCAGTACTTC. Amino acids: CASSLAGYYEQYF.

V gene TRBV19 combines with J gene TRBJ2-2; 7 positions match TRBD2. V lost 6 bases to trimming and J lost 4 bases; unmatched junction nucleotides: 8. This CDR3 is built from 15 residues. The V gene's germline CDR1 is LNHDA and CDR2 SQIVND (reference sequence). The CDR3 DNA sequence: TGTGCCAGTAGCCCTAGGGAGGGGATCACCGGGGAGCTGTTTTTT. Translated: CASSPREGITGELFF.

V is TRBV6-5 and J is TRBJ2-2; 8 bases line up with TRBD1. In germline, CDR1 is MNHEY, CDR2 SVGAGI. With 6 bases clipped from V and 4 bases from J, the junction kept 7 bases outside the gene matches. The CDR3 length is 15 residues. CDR3 nucleotide sequence: TGTGCCAGCAGGAGCGGACAGGGAAGCACCGGGGAGCTGTTTTTT. It codes for CASRSGQGSTGELFF.

DNA of the CDR3: TGTGCCAGTAGTCCCCGACAGGGCAAGAACACTGAAGCTTTCTTT. Its translation: CASSPRQGKNTEAFF. The rearrangement joins TRBV19 to TRBJ1-1, with TRBD1 matching 7 bases. This CDR3 comprises 15 residues. Germline CDR1 is LNHDA and CDR2 is SQIVND (reference sequence). The V gene end was trimmed by 5 bases and the J gene end by 1 base; junction bases not matched to a gene: 7.

This clone occurred a few times. The rearrangement links TRBV5-6 to TRBJ1-2, with TRBD1 matching 9 bases. CDR3 length: 11 amino acids. Per the germline V gene, CDR1 is SGHDT and CDR2 is YYEEEE. J was trimmed by 13 bases and V by 3 bases; bases with no gene match: 4. CDR3 coding DNA: TGTGCCAGCAGCTCGGGGACAGGGACCACCTTC. Its protein product is CASSSGTGTTF. Full variable domain (remainder filled in from reference TRBV5-6 and TRBJ1-2): DAGVTQSPTHLIKTRGQQVTLRCSPKSGHDTVSWYQQALGQGPQFIFQYYEEEERQRGNFPDRFSGHQFPNYSSELNVNALLLGDSALYLCASSSGTGTTFGSGTRLTVV.

The rearrangement joins TRBV13 to TRBJ2-7, with 10 bases that match TRBD2. The junction had 6 bases not matched to a gene; V was cut back by 5 bases and J by 5 bases. The V gene's germline CDR1 is PRHDT and CDR2 FYEKMQ (reference sequence). This CDR3 comprises 14 residues. For the CDR3, the DNA is TGTGCCAGCAGCCTAAGCGGGGGGGCCGACGAGCAGTACTTC. Protein sequence: CASSLSGGADEQYF.

The chain has TRBV12-3 or TRBV12-4 and TRBJ1-2; no clear D gene. The CDR3 sequence is 13 residues long. V dropped 2 bases and J dropped 4 bases, with 8 bases sitting between them. In DNA form, the CDR3 reads TGTGCCAGCAGTTTATCCGGGGTCTATGGCTACACCTTC. Its translation: CASSLSGVYGYTF.

The chain couples TRBV18 to TRBJ2-7, with TRBD2 matching 9 bases. The V and J ends lost 1 base and 4 bases, in that order; junction bases with no gene match: 8. This CDR3 spans 16 amino acids. CDR1 KGHSH and CDR2 LQKENI come from the germline V gene. The CDR3: CASSPLLAGTIYEQYF. CDR3 sequence (DNA): TGTGCCAGCTCACCACTGCTAGCGGGGACAATTTACGAGCAGTACTTC. Supplemented by reference TRBV18 and TRBJ2-7, the full variable domain reads NAGVMQNPRHLVRRRGQEARLRCSPMKGHSHVYWYRQLPEEGLKFMVYLQKENIIDESGMPKERFSAEFPKEGPSILRIQQVVRGDSAAYFCASSPLLAGTIYEQYFGPGTRLTVT.